This T cell receptor beta chain was retrieved from a study of prognosis after radiotherapy for stage I lung cancer. Across the whole study: The study enrolled approximately 13 men and over five women as patients, aged 53 to 84 with a median of 74.5 years.

Germline-derived CDR1 and CDR2 are MNHEY and SVGEGT. This CDR3 is 15 amino acids long. Between the trimmed V and J ends, which lost 9 bases and 8 bases, there was a span of 20 bases. Researchers used two-round multiplex PCR to amplify TCR beta CDR3 starting from genomic DNA. TRBV and TRBJ genes each had their own specific primers in first-round PCR. Each CDR3 protein is one row after TCRdb ran MiXCR on the multiplex PCR reads. The table includes some 35,000 distinct CDR3 sequences, about 31% detected once. A remark on this clonotype: This may be a read error, as it is one base from a much larger clone.

The source of this sequence is a donor aged 50 or older with non-small cell lung cancer. The sample here was PBMCs, taken before or after stereotactic body radiation therapy (not recorded which). The chain employs TRBV6-2 or TRBV6-3 and TRBJ2-6; D is possibly TRBD2 (7 bases). The CDR3 protein is CARGGGGAGTNVLTF. CDR3 DNA sequence: TGTGCCAGAGGGGGGGGGGGGGCCGGGACCAACGTCCTGACTTTC.